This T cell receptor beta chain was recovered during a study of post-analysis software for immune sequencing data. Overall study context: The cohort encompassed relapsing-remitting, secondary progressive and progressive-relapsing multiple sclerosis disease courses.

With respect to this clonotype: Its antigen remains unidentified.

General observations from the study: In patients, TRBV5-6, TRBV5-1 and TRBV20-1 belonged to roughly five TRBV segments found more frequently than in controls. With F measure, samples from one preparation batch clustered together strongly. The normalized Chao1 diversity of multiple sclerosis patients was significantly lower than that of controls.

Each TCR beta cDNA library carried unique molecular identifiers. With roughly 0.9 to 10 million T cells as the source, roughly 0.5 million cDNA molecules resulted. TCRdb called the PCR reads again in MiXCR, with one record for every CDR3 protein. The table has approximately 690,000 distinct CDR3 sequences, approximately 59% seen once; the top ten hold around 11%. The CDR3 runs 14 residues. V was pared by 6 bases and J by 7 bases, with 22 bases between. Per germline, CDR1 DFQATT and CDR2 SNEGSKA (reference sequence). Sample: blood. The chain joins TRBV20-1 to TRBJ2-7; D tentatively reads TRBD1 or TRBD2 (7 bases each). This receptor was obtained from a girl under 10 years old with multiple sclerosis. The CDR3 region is CSARGGEGHYEQYF. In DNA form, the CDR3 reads TGCAGTGCCAGGGGGGGGGAGGGCCACTATGAGCAGTACTTC.